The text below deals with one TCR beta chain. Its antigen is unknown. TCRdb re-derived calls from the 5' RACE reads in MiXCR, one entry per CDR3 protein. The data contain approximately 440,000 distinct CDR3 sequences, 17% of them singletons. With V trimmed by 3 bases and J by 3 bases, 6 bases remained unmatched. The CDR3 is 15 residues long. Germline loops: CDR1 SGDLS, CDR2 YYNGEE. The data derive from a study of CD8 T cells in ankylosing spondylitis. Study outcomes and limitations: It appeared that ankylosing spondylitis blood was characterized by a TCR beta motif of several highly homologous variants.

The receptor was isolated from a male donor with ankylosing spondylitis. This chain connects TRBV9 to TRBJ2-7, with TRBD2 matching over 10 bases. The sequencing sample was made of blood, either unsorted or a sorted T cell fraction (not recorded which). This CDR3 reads CASSAAGTSDYEQYF. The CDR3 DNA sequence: TGTGCCAGCAGCGCCGCCGGGACTAGCGACTACGAGCAGTACTTC.